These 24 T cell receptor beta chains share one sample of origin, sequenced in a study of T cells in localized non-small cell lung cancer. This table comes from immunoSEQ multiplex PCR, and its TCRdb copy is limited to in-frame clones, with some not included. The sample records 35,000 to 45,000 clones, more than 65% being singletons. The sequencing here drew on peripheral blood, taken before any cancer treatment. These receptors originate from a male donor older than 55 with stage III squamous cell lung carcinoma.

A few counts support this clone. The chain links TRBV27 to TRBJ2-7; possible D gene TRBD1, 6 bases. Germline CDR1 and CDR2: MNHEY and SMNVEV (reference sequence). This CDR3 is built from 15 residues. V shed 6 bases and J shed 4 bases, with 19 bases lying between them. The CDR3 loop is CASRPQGPGFYEQYF. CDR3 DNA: TGTGCCAGCAGGCCTCAGGGGCCGGGTTTTTACGAGCAGTACTTC.

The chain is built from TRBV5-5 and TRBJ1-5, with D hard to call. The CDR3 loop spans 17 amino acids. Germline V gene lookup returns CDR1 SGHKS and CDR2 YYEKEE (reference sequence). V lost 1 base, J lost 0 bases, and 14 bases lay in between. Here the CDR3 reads CASSLSLQKYSNQPQHF. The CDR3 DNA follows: TGTGCCAGCAGCTTGAGTCTCCAGAAATATAGCAATCAGCCCCAGCATTTT.

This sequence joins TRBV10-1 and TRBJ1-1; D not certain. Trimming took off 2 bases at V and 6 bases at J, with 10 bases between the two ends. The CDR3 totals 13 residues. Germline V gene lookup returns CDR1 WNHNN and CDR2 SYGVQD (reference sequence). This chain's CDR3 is CASSEGEYAEAFF. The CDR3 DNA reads TGCGCCAGCAGTGAGGGGGAATACGCTGAAGCTTTCTTT.

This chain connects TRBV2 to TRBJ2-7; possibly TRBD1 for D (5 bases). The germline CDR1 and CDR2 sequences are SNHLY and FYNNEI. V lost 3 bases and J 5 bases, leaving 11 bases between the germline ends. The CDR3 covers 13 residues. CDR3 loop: CASSEQGINEQYF. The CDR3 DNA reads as TGTGCCAGCAGTGAGCAGGGCATCAACGAGCAGTACTTC.

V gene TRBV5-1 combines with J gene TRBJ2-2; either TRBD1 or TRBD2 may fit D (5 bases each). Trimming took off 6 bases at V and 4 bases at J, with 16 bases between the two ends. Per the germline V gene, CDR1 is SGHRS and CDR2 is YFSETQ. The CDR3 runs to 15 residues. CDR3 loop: CASTLEAGSTGELFF. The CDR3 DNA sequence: TGCGCCAGCACCCTGGAGGCAGGGAGCACCGGGGAGCTGTTTTTT.

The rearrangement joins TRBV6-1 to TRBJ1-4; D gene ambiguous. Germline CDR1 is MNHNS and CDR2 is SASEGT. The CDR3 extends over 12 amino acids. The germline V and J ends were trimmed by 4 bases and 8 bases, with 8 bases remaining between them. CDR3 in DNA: TGTGCCAGCAGTGTGGGTCTGGAAAAACTGTTTTTT. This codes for CASSVGLEKLFF.

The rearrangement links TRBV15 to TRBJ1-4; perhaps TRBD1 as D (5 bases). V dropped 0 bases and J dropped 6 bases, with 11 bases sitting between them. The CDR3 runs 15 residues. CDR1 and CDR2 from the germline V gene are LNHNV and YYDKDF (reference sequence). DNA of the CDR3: TGTGCCACCAGCAGAGATAGGGGTTGGGATGAAAAACTGTTTTTT. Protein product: CATSRDRGWDEKLFF.

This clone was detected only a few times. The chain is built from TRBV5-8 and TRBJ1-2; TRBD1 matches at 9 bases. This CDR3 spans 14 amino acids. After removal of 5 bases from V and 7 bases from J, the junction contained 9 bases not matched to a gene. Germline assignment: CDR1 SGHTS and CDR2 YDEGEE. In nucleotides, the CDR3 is TGTGCCAGCAGTCATCCGGGACAGGGCTCTGGCTACACCTTC. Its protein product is CASSHPGQGSGYTF. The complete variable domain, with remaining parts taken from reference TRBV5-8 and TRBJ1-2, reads EAGVTQSPTHLIKTRGQQATLRCSPISGHTSVYWYQQALGLGLQFLLWYDEGEERNRGNFPPRFSGRQFPNYSSELNVNALELEDSALYLCASSHPGQGSGYTFGSGTRLTVV.

CDR3 DNA: TGTGCCAGCAGCGGCCCCGGGACAGGGATCAATGAGCAGTTCTTC. It translates to CASSGPGTGINEQFF. The J gene is TRBJ2-1, the V gene TRBV5-4; 9 bases fit TRBD1. The CDR3 loop spans 15 amino acids. V dropped 4 bases and J dropped 6; count of bases not matched to a gene: 8. Germline values: CDR1 SGHNT, CDR2 YYREEE (reference sequence).

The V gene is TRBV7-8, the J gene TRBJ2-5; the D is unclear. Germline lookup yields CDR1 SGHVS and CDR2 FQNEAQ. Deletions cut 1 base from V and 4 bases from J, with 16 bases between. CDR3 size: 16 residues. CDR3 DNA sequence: TGTGCCAGCAGCTTAGGTGGTCGGGTAGTCTCAGAGACCCAGTACTTC. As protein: CASSLGGRVVSETQYF.

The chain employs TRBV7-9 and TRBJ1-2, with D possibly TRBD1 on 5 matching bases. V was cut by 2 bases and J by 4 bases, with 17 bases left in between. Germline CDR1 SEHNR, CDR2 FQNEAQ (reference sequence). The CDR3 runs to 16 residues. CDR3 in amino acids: CASSLRVTGGTYGYTF. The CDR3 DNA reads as TGTGCCAGCAGCTTAAGGGTTACGGGGGGGACCTATGGCTACACCTTC.

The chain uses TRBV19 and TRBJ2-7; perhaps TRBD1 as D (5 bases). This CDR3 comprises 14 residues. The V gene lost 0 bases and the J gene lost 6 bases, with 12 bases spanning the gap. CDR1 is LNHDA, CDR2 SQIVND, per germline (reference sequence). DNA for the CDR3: TGTGCCAGTAGTATAGATGTGACAGCCGGCGAGCAGTACTTC. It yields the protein CASSIDVTAGEQYF. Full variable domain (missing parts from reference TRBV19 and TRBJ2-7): DGGITQSPKYLFRKEGQNVTLSCEQNLNHDAMYWYRQDPGQGLRLIYYSQIVNDFQKGDIAEGYSVSREKKESFPLTVTSAQKNPTAFYLCASSIDVTAGEQYFGPGTRLTVT.

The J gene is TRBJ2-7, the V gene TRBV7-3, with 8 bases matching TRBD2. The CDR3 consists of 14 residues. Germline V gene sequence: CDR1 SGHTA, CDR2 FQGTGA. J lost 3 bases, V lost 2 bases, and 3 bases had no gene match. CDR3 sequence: CASSLAGGDYEQYF. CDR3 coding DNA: TGTGCCAGCAGCTTAGCCGGGGGGGACTACGAGCAGTACTTC.

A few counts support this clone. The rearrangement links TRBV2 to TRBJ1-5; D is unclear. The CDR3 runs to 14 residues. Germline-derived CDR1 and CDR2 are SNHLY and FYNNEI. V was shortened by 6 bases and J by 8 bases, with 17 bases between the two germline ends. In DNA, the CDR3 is TGTGCCAGCAGATTCGACTCACTCCCTAAGCCCCAGCATTTT. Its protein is CASRFDSLPKPQHF.

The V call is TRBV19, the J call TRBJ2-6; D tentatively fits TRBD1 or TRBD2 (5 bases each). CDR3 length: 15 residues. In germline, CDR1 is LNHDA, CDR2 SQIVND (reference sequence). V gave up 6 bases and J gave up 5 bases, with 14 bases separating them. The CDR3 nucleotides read TGTGCCAGTAGCTCGGGACGGCGAAGGGCCAACGTCCTGACTTTC. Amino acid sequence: CASSSGRRRANVLTF.

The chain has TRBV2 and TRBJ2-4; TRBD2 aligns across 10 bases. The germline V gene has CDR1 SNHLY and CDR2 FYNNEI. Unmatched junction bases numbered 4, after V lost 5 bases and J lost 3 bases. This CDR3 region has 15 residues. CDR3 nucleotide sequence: TGTGCCAGCAGTCCTAGCGGGGGAAGCAAAAACATTCAGTACTTC. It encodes CASSPSGGSKNIQYF.

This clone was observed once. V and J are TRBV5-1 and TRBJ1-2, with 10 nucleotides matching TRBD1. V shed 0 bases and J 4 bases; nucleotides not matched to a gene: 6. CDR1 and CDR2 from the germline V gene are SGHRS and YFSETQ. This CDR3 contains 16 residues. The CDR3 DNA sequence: TGCGCCAGCAGCTTGGCCCCGGGACAGGGGACCTATGGCTACACCTTC. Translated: CASSLAPGQGTYGYTF. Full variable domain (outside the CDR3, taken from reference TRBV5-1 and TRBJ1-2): KAGVTQTPRYLIKTRGQQVTLSCSPISGHRSVSWYQQTPGQGLQFLFEYFSETQRNKGNFPGRFSGRQFSNSRSEMNVSTLELGDSALYLCASSLAPGQGTYGYTFGSGTRLTVV.

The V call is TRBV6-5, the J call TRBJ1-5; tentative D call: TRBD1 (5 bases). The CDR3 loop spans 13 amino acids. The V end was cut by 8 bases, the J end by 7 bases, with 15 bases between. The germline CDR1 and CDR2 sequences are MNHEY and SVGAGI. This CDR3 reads CASRDGPEQPQHF. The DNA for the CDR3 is TGTGCCAGCCGGGACGGCCCGGAACAGCCCCAGCATTTT.

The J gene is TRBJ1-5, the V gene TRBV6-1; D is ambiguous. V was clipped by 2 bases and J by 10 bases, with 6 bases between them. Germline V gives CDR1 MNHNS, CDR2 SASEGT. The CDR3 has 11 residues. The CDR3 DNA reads TGTGCCAGCAGTGAAAGGAACCCCCAGCATTTT. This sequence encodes CASSERNPQHF.

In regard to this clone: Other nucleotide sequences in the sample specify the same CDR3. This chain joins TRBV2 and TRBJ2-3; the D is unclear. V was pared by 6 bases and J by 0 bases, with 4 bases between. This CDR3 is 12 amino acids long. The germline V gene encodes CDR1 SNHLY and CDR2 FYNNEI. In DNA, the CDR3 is TGTGCCAGCAGGCGAAGCACAGATACGCAGTATTTT. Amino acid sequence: CASRRSTDTQYF.

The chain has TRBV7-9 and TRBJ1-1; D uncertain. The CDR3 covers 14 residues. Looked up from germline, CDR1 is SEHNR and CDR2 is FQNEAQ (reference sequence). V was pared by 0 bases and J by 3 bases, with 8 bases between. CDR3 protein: CASSLAGQDTEAFF. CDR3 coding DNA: TGTGCCAGCAGCTTAGCGGGCCAGGACACTGAAGCTTTCTTT.

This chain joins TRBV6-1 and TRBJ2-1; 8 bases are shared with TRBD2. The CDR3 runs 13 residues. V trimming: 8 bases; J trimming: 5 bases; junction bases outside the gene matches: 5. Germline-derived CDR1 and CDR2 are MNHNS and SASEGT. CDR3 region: CASQNSGNNEQFF. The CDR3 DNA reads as TGTGCCAGCCAGAATAGCGGGAACAATGAGCAGTTCTTC.

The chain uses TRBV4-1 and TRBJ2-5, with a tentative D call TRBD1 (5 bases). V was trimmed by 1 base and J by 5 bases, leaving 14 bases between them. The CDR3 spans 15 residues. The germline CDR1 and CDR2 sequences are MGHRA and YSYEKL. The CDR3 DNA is TGCGCCAGCAGCCAAGGATGGTCCAGGGCCGAGACCCAGTACTTC. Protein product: CASSQGWSRAETQYF.

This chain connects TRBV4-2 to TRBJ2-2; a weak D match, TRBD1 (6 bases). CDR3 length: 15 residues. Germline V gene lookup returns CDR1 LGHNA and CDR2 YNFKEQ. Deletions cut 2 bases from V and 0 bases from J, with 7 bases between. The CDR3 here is CASSQRQANTGELFF. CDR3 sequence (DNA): TGTGCCAGCAGCCAAAGACAGGCGAACACCGGGGAGCTGTTTTTT.